This T cell receptor (beta chain) was documented in a study of vaccination effects on CD4 cells after COVID-19. Only in-frame clones appear in the TCRdb table, and some are missing; sequencing was by immunoSEQ multiplex PCR. The repertoire holds about 66,000 clones, with roughly 74% as singletons. The CDR3 length is 14 residues. V dropped 6 bases and J dropped 7 bases, with 13 bases sitting between them. CDR1 LGHDT and CDR2 YNNKEL come from the germline V gene (reference sequence). This clone appeared a few times. Its specificity is not known. Once cultured for roughly ten days, the cells underwent separation to obtain CD4+ T cells. Of the BNT162b2 and mRNA-1273 vaccines, participants received two doses of one or the other.

This specimen consisted of CD4+ T cells from PBMCs cultured without peptide, obtained after COVID-19 vaccination. This receptor was taken from a human donor who received a COVID-19 vaccine. This sequence joins TRBV3-1 (or the pseudogene TRBV3-2) and TRBJ1-6; D call uncertain. The chain's CDR3 is CASSGGPRNSPLHF. For the CDR3, the DNA is TGTGCCAGCAGTGGAGGACCGCGAAATTCACCCCTCCACTTT.